This T cell receptor beta chain originates from a study of regulatory dendritic cells for organ transplantation. The CDR3 runs 17 residues. Looked up from germline, CDR1 is SGHVS and CDR2 is FQNEAQ. Trimming took 2 bases from V and 1 from J, leaving 17 bases between them. This clone appeared once. The antigen remains undetermined. Only in-frame clones appear in the TCRdb table, and some are missing; sequencing was by immunoSEQ multiplex PCR. Altogether more than 15,000 clones are present, 65% to 80% being singletons, with the ten largest covering more than 3%. Study observations and caveats: Memory CD8+ clonal expansion seemed more limited with regulatory than mature dendritic cells.

Sorted T cells were CFSE-labeled and cultured five to six days with allogeneic regulatory or mature dendritic cells at 1:10. Memory T cells were CD45RO+, naive were CD45RA+, sorted by FACS. V is TRBV7-8 and J is TRBJ2-5; D assignment may be TRBD1 or TRBD2 (5 bases each). This TCR was sampled from a human donor in good health. Source material: memory CD4+ T cells from blood cultured with regulatory dendritic cells. The subset is: CD45RO+ memory T cells. Here the CDR3 reads CASSLIGSVGVQETQYF. CDR3 bases: TGTGCCAGCAGCTTAATTGGTTCGGTGGGGGTCCAAGAGACCCAGTACTTC.